Sequencing of this T cell receptor beta chain was carried out in a study of graft-versus-host responses after intestinal transplantation. Study-wide context: All recipients got anti-thymocyte globulin induction, then tacrolimus and steroids for about 3 years. Study results and caveats: Detected in recipient marrow were GvH clones, some of which were first observed in ileum or blood.

Repertoires were generated with immunoSEQ multiplex PCR, while TCRdb's copy carries only in-frame clones and drops some. The top ten clones hold about 3.5% of a sample with about 39,000 clones, approximately 95% of them seen once. As for this clone: The antigen is not known.

The CDR3 is 13 amino acids. Germline CDR1 and CDR2: MGHDK and SYGVNS. The V end was cut by 4 bases, the J end by 4 bases, with 7 bases between. The chain joins TRBV25-1 to TRBJ2-2; no clear D gene. This sequence was found in a human patient who received an intestinal transplant, so some T cells may come from the graft donor. This specimen consisted of PBMCs, obtained less than 750 days after intestinal transplantation. The CDR3 spells CASSALATGELFF. The CDR3 coding sequence is TGTGCCAGCAGTGCCCTCGCCACCGGGGAGCTGTTTTTT.